The clone carrying this TCR beta chain has a count of ten or more. Its antigen is as yet unknown. TCRdb itself ran the RACE reads through MiXCR, one entry per CDR3 protein. The table lists some 60,000 distinct CDR3 sequences, around 12% of them singletons. These data come from a study of human T cells and chemical hapten exposure. Time point defined: patch test 3, about 24 weeks after DPC sensitization. Treatment specified: therapeutic diphenylcyclopropenone sensitization with weekly scalp DPC. Trimming shortened V by 3 bases and J by 10 bases, and 10 bases separated the two germline ends. Germline CDR1 reads SEHNR; CDR2 reads FQNEAQ (reference sequence). This CDR3 region has 12 residues. Study findings and constraints: Expanded TCRs grouped into significantly more large CDR3 similarity clusters than controls produced. With patch test score, the counts of PT1 expanded TCRs showed a positive correlation.

This material consisted of whole blood, taken in connection with sensitization to the hapten diphenylcyclopropenone (DPC). J is TRBJ2-1 and V is TRBV7-9; possibly TRBD1 for D (5 bases). The receptor's source is a man younger than 40 with alopecia areata. Some clones in this sample may be carry-over from other donors' samples. CDR3 DNA sequence: TGTGCCAGCAGCTTGGGGCCAAAGGAGCAGTTCTTC. Translated, it gives CASSLGPKEQFF.